This T cell receptor beta chain was identified in a study of blood T cell repertoires in COVID-19 (dated by TCRdb to 2018 to 2020). In the study overall: The collaborator samples originated in the United States, Italy and Spain and spanned the acute and convalescent phases of COVID-19. HLA class I and class II types, where available, came from metadata supplied by the sample provider rather than from assay-based typing. The samples were drawn from the first 160 participants of the ongoing ImmuneRACE study and from 1,254 subjects provided by 6 global collaborators. A de-identified subject ID, COVID-19 status, age in years and sex were almost always included in the sample metadata. Subjects who had been exposed to COVID-19, were actively infected with it, or had recovered from it provided the deeply sampled blood TCRbeta repertoires that made up the dataset. The repertoires were released in a freely available public database intended as a resource for research on the immune response to SARS-CoV-2. The prospective study material was composed of cDNA or gDNA derived from T cells, B-cell-depleted T cells, or PBMCs. What the study reported, not specific to this receptor: The amount of clinical and demographic metadata varied by source and participant and was provided uncurated.

The immunoSEQ Assay, a bias-controlled multiplex PCR, was used to amplify TCRbeta CDR3 regions from genomic DNA. The original pipeline was this. Within the assay, amplification of reference gene primers was used to estimate how many nucleated cells each sample contained. To quantify the absolute abundance of each unique TCRbeta CDR3 rearrangement, sequence reads were collapsed and filtered. For each sample, productive Simpson clonality was calculated as the square root of Simpson's diversity index over productive rearrangements. The source is immuneACCESS, and TCRdb retained only in-frame sequences with V and J called. Part of the clones is not carried over; for the studies checked, unresolved V genes explain less than half of this, and the remainder is unexplained. The DNA was the basis for D and trimming; V, J and clone size are from that table. Within this sample are approximately 200,000 clones, with roughly four fifths of them counted one time only. The ten largest clones capture roughly 10% of the sample.

This clone was recorded a few times. Its antigen is currently not known. Nothing much larger sits one base from this clone, and base qualities are not available. In the prospective study, participants were roughly 18 to 89 years old, resided in 24 geographic areas of the United States, and were enrolled through a virtual design. In the prospective study, cohorts were assigned on the basis of participant-reported clinical history obtained from a screening survey and a study questionnaire. Recovered participants in ImmuneRACE Cohort 3 were defined by two consecutive negative NP/OP PCR tests, clearance by a healthcare professional, or resolution of symptoms. Each participant in the prospective study had whole blood, serum and a nasopharyngeal or oropharyngeal swab collected by mobile phlebotomists. Over an approximately 2-month period, participants in the prospective study had the option of providing additional blood draws and questionnaires. Before DNA extraction, blood samples from the prospective study were shipped at room temperature or frozen.

The germline V gene yields SGHTA for CDR1 and FQGNSA for CDR2. Inclusive of the bounding cysteine and phenylalanine, the CDR3 is 16 residues long. Only the CDR3 DNA stays, 48 bases, in frame from base 1. Trimming takes 5 bases from V and 0 bases from J, and the germline ends sit 14 bases apart. The receptor was isolated from a man between 40 and 49 years old who had recovered from COVID-19. Sequencing used PBMCs or T cells enriched from blood (not recorded which). The chain uses TRBV7-2 and TRBJ1-5; the D gene lacks a confident call. The CDR3 protein is CASSPYMHDSNQPQHF. Here is the DNA: TGTGCCAGCAGCCCCTATATGCACGATAGCAATCAGCCCCAGCATTTT. The variable domain in full, with residues beyond the CDR3 obtained from the reference TRBV7-2 and TRBJ1-5 genes, is GAGVSQSPSNKVTEKGKDVELRCDPISGHTALYWYRQSLGQGLEFLIYFQGNSAPDKSGLPSDRFSAERTGGSVSTLTIQRTQQEDSAVYLCASSPYMHDSNQPQHFGDGTRLSIL.